This TCR beta chain was sequenced during a study of PD-1 blockade in classical Hodgkin lymphoma. As for time point: newly diagnosed, previously untreated cHL patient sample. Thawed PBMCs were the source of CD4+ T cells, purified by magnetic negative selection. PBMCs representing newly diagnosed, untreated classical Hodgkin lymphoma functioned as the comparison. Assay: immunoSEQ multiplex PCR; the TCRdb copy retains only in-frame clones and omits some. The sample shows fewer than 25,000 clones, over 90% of them seen only once. V was trimmed by 6 bases and J by 1 base, leaving 21 bases between them. Germline V CDR1 and CDR2: MGHDK, SYGVNS. This CDR3 is 17 amino acids long.

This chain joins TRBV25-1 and TRBJ1-1; TRBD1 might be the D (6 bases). The sample was CD4+ T cells from blood. The receptor's source is a human donor with classical Hodgkin lymphoma. The CDR3 nucleotides read TGTGCCAGCAGCTCCCTAGGGAGGGGGAAAGGGAACACTGAAGCTTTCTTT. Protein product: CASSSLGRGKGNTEAFF.